These 22 T cell receptor beta chains share one sample of origin, sequenced in a study of blood T cell repertoires in COVID-19. Measured with immunoSEQ multiplex PCR; TCRdb has only the in-frame clones, and not every one. Altogether 200,000 to 250,000 clones are present, 65% to 90% being singletons, with the ten largest covering less than 4.5%. The sample consisted of peripheral blood. These receptors were taken from a man in his fifties with acute or convalescent COVID-19.

J is TRBJ1-2 and V is TRBV6-5, with D possibly being TRBD1 (5 bases). This CDR3 spans 12 amino acids. V lost 8 bases and J lost 4, with 11 bases in between. Germline V gene data show CDR1 as MNHEY and CDR2 as SVGAGI. The CDR3 bases are TGTGCCAGCGCAGACCAGGGCTATGGCTACACCTTC. Translating gives CASADQGYGYTF.

This clone was seen just once. The chain recombines TRBV2 with TRBJ1-1; possible D gene TRBD1, 6 bases. The germline CDR1 and CDR2 sequences are SNHLY and FYNNEI. The CDR3 runs to 13 residues. Between the trimmed V and J ends, which lost 6 bases and 3 bases, there was a span of 11 bases. CDR3 amino acids: CASSGQPDTEAFF. Here the CDR3 DNA reads TGTGCCAGCAGCGGACAGCCTGACACTGAAGCTTTCTTT. Together with reference TRBV2 and TRBJ1-1, the CDR3 gives the full variable domain: EPEVTQTPSHQVTQMGQEVILRCVPISNHLYFYWYRQILGQKVEFLVSFYNNEISEKSEIFDDQFSVERPDGSNFTLKIRSTKLEDSAMYFCASSGQPDTEAFFGQGTRLTVV.

CDR3 DNA sequence: TGTGCCAGCAGTGCCGACAGGGATTATGGCTACACCTTC. Amino acids: CASSADRDYGYTF. The J gene is TRBJ1-2, the V gene TRBV6-6, with TRBD1 matching over 7 bases. This CDR3 region has 13 residues. The junction had 5 bases not matched to a gene; V was cut back by 5 bases and J by 5 bases. Germline V lookup: CDR1 MNHNY, CDR2 SVGAGI (reference sequence).

The V and J genes are TRBV7-9 and TRBJ2-7; TRBD1 is a possible D gene (6 bases). The CDR3 is made up of 13 amino acids. Germline CDR1 is SEHNR and CDR2 is FQNEAQ (reference sequence). V shed 8 bases and J shed 3 bases, with 14 bases lying between them. CDR3: CASGQTRIYEQYF. CDR3 nucleotides: TGTGCCAGCGGACAGACACGGATCTACGAGCAGTACTTC. Together with reference TRBV7-9 and TRBJ2-7, the CDR3 gives the full variable domain: DTGVSQNPRHKITKRGQNVTFRCDPISEHNRLYWYRQTLGQGPEFLTYFQNEAQLEKSRLLSDRFSAERPKGSFSTLEIQRTEQGDSAMYLCASGQTRIYEQYFGPGTRLTVT.

This clone was detected only a few times. This chain uses TRBV27 with TRBJ2-1; D is undetermined. Trimming cost V 2 bases and J 10 bases, with 9 bases left between them. Germline CDR1 and CDR2: MNHEY and SMNVEV (reference sequence). The CDR3 spans 12 residues. CDR3 DNA: TGTGCCAGCAGTTTAAGAGGATCAGAGCAGTTCTTC. This gives the protein CASSLRGSEQFF.

This clone is large. V and J are TRBV14 and TRBJ1-6; D unresolved. Trimming cost V 0 bases and J 3 bases, with 18 bases left between them. The CDR3 is 19 amino acids. Germline V gene lookup returns CDR1 SGHDN and CDR2 FVKESK. DNA for the CDR3: TGTGCCAGCAGCCAAGATGTGACTGCGTTTGGGTACTATAATTCACCCCTCCACTTT. Its translation: CASSQDVTAFGYYNSPLHF.

The rearrangement uses TRBV3-1 (or the pseudogene TRBV3-2) and TRBJ1-4; unclear D gene. Per the germline V gene, CDR1 is LGHDT and CDR2 is YNNKEL (reference sequence). The V end was cut by 3 bases, the J end by 5 bases, with 10 bases between. There are 14 residues in the CDR3. The CDR3 loop reads CASSHSRRNEKLFF. In DNA form, the CDR3 reads TGTGCCAGCAGCCATAGCAGGAGGAATGAAAAACTGTTTTTT.

CDR3 protein: CASSRDRGTGNTIYF. CDR3 sequence (DNA): TGTGCCAGCAGTCGGGACAGGGGGACTGGAAACACCATATATTTT. J is TRBJ1-3 and V is TRBV27; 11 bases are shared with TRBD1. Trimming removed 5 bases from V and 2 bases from J; junction bases left unmatched: 2. This CDR3 is built from 15 residues. Germline CDR1 is MNHEY and CDR2 is SMNVEV (reference sequence).

This clone occurred a few times. The rearrangement joins TRBV2 to TRBJ1-6; a possible D gene is TRBD1 (6 bases). Germline CDR1 and CDR2: SNHLY and FYNNEI. Trimming shortened V by 10 bases and J by 7 bases, and 17 bases separated the two germline ends. The CDR3 has 14 amino acids. The CDR3 protein is CAKGGQARNSPLHF. For the CDR3, the DNA is TGTGCCAAGGGGGGGCAGGCAAGAAATTCACCCCTCCACTTT.

This CDR3 reads CASSGSTGAHYGYTF. For the CDR3, the DNA is TGTGCCAGCAGCGGATCGACAGGGGCACACTATGGCTACACCTTC. This chain connects TRBV9 to TRBJ1-2, with 8 positions matching TRBD1. V was clipped by 3 bases and J by 3 bases; unmatched bases: 7. This CDR3 is built from 15 residues. Germline V gene sequence: CDR1 SGDLS, CDR2 YYNGEE.

This clone was seen once. The V gene is TRBV6-5, the J gene TRBJ1-1, with D perhaps TRBD1 (6 bases). Looked up from germline, CDR1 is MNHEY and CDR2 is SVGAGI. The CDR3 length is 15 residues. V lost 0 bases and J lost 1, with 9 bases in between. CDR3: CASSYSWTANTEAFF. The CDR3 DNA reads TGTGCCAGCAGTTACTCGTGGACAGCGAACACTGAAGCTTTCTTT.

The rearrangement uses TRBV19 and TRBJ1-1, with 7 nucleotides matching TRBD1. V lost 1 base, J lost 3 bases, and 11 bases stayed unmatched. The CDR3 length is 17 residues. The germline V gene encodes CDR1 LNHDA and CDR2 SQIVND (reference sequence). In DNA form, the CDR3 reads TGTGCCAGTAGTATAGGCCGACAGGGAGGATTTGACACTGAAGCTTTCTTT. Protein: CASSIGRQGGFDTEAFF.

The chain is built from TRBV7-2 and TRBJ2-2; 7 bases line up with TRBD2. Germline V gives CDR1 SGHTA, CDR2 FQGNSA. V trimming: 5 bases; J trimming: 0 bases; junction bases outside the gene matches: 6. The CDR3 covers 16 residues. In DNA form, the CDR3 reads TGTGCCAGCAGCGTATCCGGGACTACGAACACCGGGGAGCTGTTTTTT. Its translation is CASSVSGTTNTGELFF.

The J gene is TRBJ2-5, the V gene TRBV10-1; 8 bases agree with TRBD1. V gave up 2 bases and J gave up 0 bases; unmatched junction bases: 5. The CDR3 has 16 amino acids. Germline assignment: CDR1 WNHNN and CDR2 SYGVQD (reference sequence). The CDR3 region is CASSEAGGRDQETQYF. In DNA, the CDR3 is TGCGCCAGCAGTGAGGCAGGGGGCCGTGACCAAGAGACCCAGTACTTC.

The genes are TRBV18 and TRBJ2-1, with TRBD2 matching 8 bases. The trim removed 6 bases at V and 3 bases at J, leaving 7 bases unmatched. The CDR3 extends over 15 amino acids. Per germline, CDR1 KGHSH and CDR2 LQKENI. CDR3 sequence: CASSPTSGLYNEQFF. In DNA, the CDR3 is TGTGCCAGCTCTCCTACTAGCGGCCTCTACAATGAGCAGTTCTTC.

Comment on this clone: Other nucleotide sequences from this sample produce the same CDR3. The genes are TRBV9 and TRBJ1-6; D not resolved. This CDR3 spans 14 amino acids. V was clipped by 0 bases and J by 7 bases, with 8 bases between them. Germline CDR1 and CDR2: SGDLS and YYNGEE. The CDR3 coding sequence is TGTGCCAGCAGCGTAGGGCAGAGGAATTCACCCCTCCACTTT. Its translation is CASSVGQRNSPLHF.

This clone has more than one count but fewer than ten. The V call is TRBV6-1, the J call TRBJ2-2; weak D call: TRBD2 (5 bases). Germline V CDR1 and CDR2: MNHNS, SASEGT. The ends were cut back, 1 base at V and 6 bases at J, with 12 bases in the middle. The CDR3 has 15 residues. The CDR3 bases are TGTGCCAGCAGTGAAGTAGGGAGTCTTGCCGGGGAGCTGTTTTTT. Translation: CASSEVGSLAGELFF.

The chain combines TRBV6-1 with TRBJ2-3, with D hard to call. Per the germline V gene, CDR1 is MNHNS and CDR2 is SASEGT. The CDR3 is made up of 15 amino acids. With 2 bases removed from V and 2 bases from J, the gap between germline ends came to 11 bases. For the CDR3, the DNA is TGTGCCAGCAGTGAACAGGCGCTTCTCACAGATACGCAGTATTTT. Translation gives CASSEQALLTDTQYF.

The chain links TRBV19 to TRBJ1-1; maybe TRBD1 (6 bases). Trimming pared 5 bases from V and 1 base from J, leaving 14 bases between. This CDR3 has 15 amino acids. In germline, CDR1 is LNHDA, CDR2 SQIVND (reference sequence). The CDR3 nucleotides are TGTGCCAGTAGTCGGGTCTCGACAGGGAACACTGAAGCTTTCTTT. This encodes CASSRVSTGNTEAFF.

The chain joins TRBV7-9 to TRBJ2-7; D gene ambiguous. The CDR3 is 11 amino acids. The germline V and J ends were trimmed by 5 bases and 3 bases, with 5 bases remaining between them. Germline V gives CDR1 SEHNR, CDR2 FQNEAQ (reference sequence). For the CDR3, the DNA is TGTGCCAGCAGCCACGGCTACGAGCAGTACTTC. Its translation: CASSHGYEQYF.

V usage is TRBV7-9 and J usage is TRBJ2-1, with D perhaps matching TRBD1 (5 bases). CDR3 length equals 13 residues. With 5 bases removed from V and 9 bases from J, the gap between germline ends came to 14 bases. From germline, CDR1 is SEHNR and CDR2 FQNEAQ (reference sequence). CDR3 nucleotide sequence: TGTGCCAGCAGCACAGGCAGGGATAGTGAGCAGTTCTTC. Translated, it gives CASSTGRDSEQFF.

The chain joins TRBV4-1 to TRBJ1-1; 7 bases are a match to TRBD1. CDR1 is MGHRA, CDR2 YSYEKL, per germline. The CDR3 totals 15 residues. The V segment lost 2 bases and the J segment 1 base; nucleotides outside the gene matches: 4. CDR3 in DNA: TGCGCCAGCAGCCAACCAGGGACAGCGAACACTGAAGCTTTCTTT. The encoded protein is CASSQPGTANTEAFF.